A selection of T cell receptor beta chains follows, all from one sample in a study of control samples from healthy donors and cancer patients. Clones were read by immunoSEQ multiplex PCR, and TCRdb kept only the in-frame ones, dropping some. The table includes approximately 69,000 clones, around nine tenths detected once. Sequenced input: PBMCs. The receptors come from a man between 60 and 75 years old with colorectal cancer. Each CDR3 is given with its conserved first and last residue. The D gene is left open where the match is weak. Size is stated for part of the rows, as once, few or many counts, or as a class when the clone is expanded.

size,V,J,D,DNA,CDR3
once,TRBV7-2,TRBJ1-3,NA,TGTGCCAGCAGCCCCCAGACTTTCTCTGGAAACACCATATATTTT,CASSPQTFSGNTIYF
NA,TRBV15,TRBJ2-7,TRBD1,TGTGCCACCAGCAGAGACGGTTCAGGGGGCCTTTACGAGCAGTACTTC,CATSRDGSGGLYEQYF
NA,TRBV3-1/TRBV3-2,TRBJ1-1,NA,TGTGCCAGCAGCCAAGATCGGGTTGAAGCTTTCTTT,CASSQDRVEAFF
NA,TRBV28,TRBJ2-4,NA,TGTGCCAGCAGGGGAATGGGCAAAAACATTCAGTACTTC,CASRGMGKNIQYF
once,TRBV6-2/TRBV6-3,TRBJ2-3,NA,TGTGCCAGCAGTGACTGGCTCCTCACGAATACGCAGTATTTT,CASSDWLLTNTQYF
NA,TRBV5-1,TRBJ2-5,TRBD1,TGCGCCAGCAGCGAGGGACAGGGGGCGAGGCAGTACTTC,CASSEGQGARQYF
NA,TRBV4-3,TRBJ1-2,TRBD1,TGCGCCAGCAGCCAAGATTGGACAGGGGGCGGAGATGGCTACACCTTC,CASSQDWTGGGDGYTF
NA,TRBV9,TRBJ2-7,TRBD1,TGTGCCAGCAGTGGGGAGGGGACAGGGAAGTACGAGCAGTACTTC,CASSGEGTGKYEQYF
NA,TRBV20-1,TRBJ2-3,TRBD2,TGCAGTGCTAGTTTCCTCCCGCGGGGGGTAACTACGCAGTATTTT,CSASFLPRGVTTQYF
NA,TRBV12-3/TRBV12-4,TRBJ2-1,NA,TGTGCCACCTGTGCAGGGTACAATGAGCAGTTCTTC,CATCAGYNEQFF
NA,TRBV6-5,TRBJ1-4,TRBD1,TGTGCCAGCAGTTACTCAGGGGGCGGAACTAATGAAAAACTGTTTTTT,CASSYSGGGTNEKLFF
NA,TRBV5-8,TRBJ1-2,NA,TGTGCCAGCAGCCCGTGGGACTATGGCTACACCTTC,CASSPWDYGYTF
NA,TRBV3-1/TRBV3-2,TRBJ2-6,NA,TGTGCCAGCAGCCAAGATGGCTACTCTGGGGCCAACGTCCTGACTTTC,CASSQDGYSGANVLTF
few,TRBV3-1/TRBV3-2,TRBJ2-1,TRBD2,TGTGCCAGCAGCCAAGTTTGGCTAGCGGGGAGGAATGAGCAGTTCTTC,CASSQVWLAGRNEQFF
NA,TRBV7-2,TRBJ2-1,NA,TGTGCCAGCAGCGAATCACAGGGAACGCGTTCCTACAATGAGCAGTTCTTC,CASSESQGTRSYNEQFF
NA,TRBV4-1,TRBJ2-5,TRBD2,TGCGCCAGCAGCCAAGATCGACTAGCGGGGCGAGAGACCCAGTACTTC,CASSQDRLAGRETQYF
NA,TRBV9,TRBJ1-3,TRBD1,TGTGCCAGCAGCGGGGGACAGACCCGCTCTGGAAACACCATATATTTT,CASSGGQTRSGNTIYF
NA,TRBV4-1,TRBJ2-7,NA,TGCGCCAGCAGCCAATTATTGGCAGGGCCCTACGAGCAGTACTTC,CASSQLLAGPYEQYF